The present TCR beta chain was sequenced within a study of CD8 T cells in ankylosing spondylitis. Study findings and constraints: CD8+ by phenotype, disease-linked clones were relatively rare in peripheral blood. Reports of some motif variants in reactive arthritis synovial fluid and blood predate this one. Significant enrichment of disease-linked clones was reported in matched ankylosing spondylitis synovial fluid.

The authors made TCR beta libraries by quantitative 5'-RACE with molecular barcodes. TCRdb used MiXCR to reprocess the 5' RACE reads, holding one entry per CDR3 protein. The sample lists hundreds of thousands of distinct CDR3 sequences, 20% to 25% seen once, with about an eighth in the top ten. With regard to this clonotype: The antigen is not known.

The receptor comes from a male donor with ankylosing spondylitis or in good health (not recorded which). Sequences were obtained from blood, either unsorted or a sorted T cell fraction (not recorded which).

The DNA of the CDR3 is TGTGCCAGCAGTTTGGAAGGGTTGAACTCACCCCTCCACTTT. It yields the protein CASSLEGLNSPLHF. The chain recombines TRBV12-3 or TRBV12-4 with TRBJ1-6; D is uncertain. V was shortened by 3 bases and J by 10 bases, with 13 bases between the two germline ends. The CDR3 has 14 amino acids.